Below, 2 T cell receptor beta chains from the same sample are listed, as sequenced in a study of molecular identifiers for immune sequencing clone quantification. Via MiXCR, TCRdb re-called the PCR reads, giving one row per CDR3 protein. Among under 800,000 distinct CDR3 sequences, roughly 27% were seen once, and the ten largest hold about 0.78%. The sample consisted of naive CD8+ T cells from blood, with Jurkat cell RNA spiked in. Sample subset: FACS-sorted CD8+CD4-CCR7+CD45RA+ naive T cells. These TCRs come from a human donor in good health. Some libraries in this study had Jurkat cell RNA spiked in.

This clonotype was recorded at least ten times. J is TRBJ1-5 and V is TRBV7-4; no definite D call. This CDR3 has 13 amino acids. Germline CDR1 SGHVT, CDR2 SQSDAQ. The V gene lost 0 bases and the J gene lost 4 bases, with 4 bases spanning the gap. DNA for the CDR3: TGTGCCAGCAGCTTAGCCCAAAATCAGCCCCAGCATTTT. Its protein is CASSLAQNQPQHF. Complete variable domain (other parts from reference TRBV7-4 and TRBJ1-5): GAGVSQSPRYKVAKRGRDVALRCDSISGHVTLYWYRQTLGQGSEVLTYSQSDAQRDKSGRPSGRFSAERPERSVSTLKIQRTEQGDSAVYLCASSLAQNQPQHFGDGTRLSIL.

This clonotype was seen only a few times. A much more abundant neighbour one base away suggests this may be a read error. CDR3 sequence reads: CASSENAEAFF. DNA of the CDR3: TGCGCCAGCAGCGAGAACGCTGAAGCTTTCTTT. This chain links TRBV5-1 with TRBJ1-1; no clear D gene. CDR3 length: 11 amino acids. Germline CDR1 is SGHRS and CDR2 is YFSETQ.